One and the same sample provided the 31 T cell receptor beta chains below, sequenced in a study of Ad26.COV2.S vaccination and SARS-CoV-2 variants. Treatment defined: around 19 received Ad26.COV2.S at low or high dose, single or two shots; 5 received placebo; per-sample allocation not given. Samples were taken on day 63 after the first vaccine or placebo injection. TCRdb's table, derived via immunoSEQ multiplex PCR, lists solely in-frame clones and lacks some. In the table there are about 350,000 clones, approximately 90% of which are singletons. Sequenced here: peripheral blood, sampled in a trial of Ad26.COV2.S vaccine versus placebo. These receptors all come from a person between 18 and 59 years old who received the Ad26.COV2.S COVID-19 vaccine or a placebo.

V usage is TRBV5-4 and J usage is TRBJ2-7; perhaps TRBD2 as D (6 bases). The germline V and J ends were trimmed by 4 bases and 0 bases, with 11 bases remaining between them. Germline values: CDR1 SGHNT, CDR2 YYREEE (reference sequence). The CDR3 totals 14 residues. CDR3 bases: TGTGCCAGCAGCCTCTGGACTAACTCCTACGAGCAGTACTTC. Amino acids: CASSLWTNSYEQYF.

The chain combines TRBV7-9 with TRBJ1-4; 8 nucleotides align to TRBD1. The germline gives CDR1 SEHNR, CDR2 FQNEAQ (reference sequence). This CDR3 has 16 residues. V shed 5 bases and J 2 bases; nucleotides not matched to a gene: 7. DNA of the CDR3: TGTGCCAGCAGCCCCGGACAGGGAGGGACTAATGAAAAACTGTTTTTT. This translates into CASSPGQGGTNEKLFF.

This clone was seen ten or more times. The chain is built from TRBV4-3 and TRBJ2-6, with a weak D call TRBD1 (6 bases). Trimming pared 0 bases from V and 2 bases from J, leaving 11 bases between. Germline V gene lookup returns CDR1 LGHNA and CDR2 YSLEER. This CDR3 spans 17 amino acids. The CDR3: CASSQDTGLAGANVLTF. The CDR3 DNA is TGCGCCAGCAGCCAAGATACAGGGTTGGCTGGGGCCAACGTCCTGACTTTC.

This sequence joins TRBV27 and TRBJ2-7; D gene uncertain. The germline CDR1 and CDR2 sequences are MNHEY and SMNVEV (reference sequence). This CDR3 is 15 amino acids long. Trimming cost V 4 bases and J 4 bases, with 17 bases left between them. The CDR3 DNA reads as TGTGCCAGCAGTTCCGCCCTCAGTTTGGGATACGAGCAGTACTTC. It specifies CASSSALSLGYEQYF.

Of note for this clone: Other DNA sequences in the sample encode the same CDR3. The chain carries TRBV5-1 and TRBJ2-7; 9 nucleotides agree with TRBD1. Trimming took 2 bases from V and 5 from J; bases not matched to a gene: 8. The CDR3 totals 15 residues. The germline V gene encodes CDR1 SGHRS and CDR2 YFSETQ. The CDR3 is CASSLRGQGRDEQYF. CDR3 coding DNA: TGCGCCAGCAGCTTACGGGGACAGGGCCGGGACGAGCAGTACTTC.

This chain connects TRBV15 to TRBJ1-1, with a tentative D call TRBD1 (5 bases). The CDR3 runs to 14 residues. Germline V gives CDR1 LNHNV, CDR2 YYDKDF (reference sequence). V lost 0 bases, J lost 5 bases, and 10 bases lay in between. This CDR3 is CATSRDRGITEAFF. The CDR3 region has the DNA TGTGCCACCAGCAGAGATCGGGGGATTACTGAAGCTTTCTTT.

The chain is built from TRBV20-1 and TRBJ1-1; D uncertain. Germline CDR1 reads DFQATT; CDR2 reads SNEGSKA (reference sequence). Trimming cost V 3 bases and J 1 base, with 9 bases left between them. There are 13 residues in the CDR3. The CDR3 bases are TGCAGTGCTAGTAAGGGCCCGAACACTGAAGCTTTCTTT. Protein sequence: CSASKGPNTEAFF.

The chain carries TRBV19 and TRBJ2-1; 7 positions agree with TRBD1. Germline trimming cut 5 bases from V and 1 base from J; bases unmatched to any gene: 2. Germline values: CDR1 LNHDA, CDR2 SQIVND (reference sequence). The CDR3 length is 14 residues. The CDR3 nucleotides are TGTGCCAGTAGTCCGACAGGGTCCTACAATGAGCAGTTCTTC. It yields the protein CASSPTGSYNEQFF.

This chain connects TRBV12-3 or TRBV12-4 to TRBJ2-2, with D unresolved. V shed 3 bases and J shed 6 bases, with 8 bases lying between them. The CDR3 is 13 amino acids. The CDR3 is CASSLFRSGELFF. In DNA, the CDR3 is TGTGCCAGCAGTTTGTTCAGGTCCGGGGAGCTGTTTTTT.

The chain is built from TRBV15 and TRBJ2-7; D gene ambiguous. Trimming shortened V by 1 base and J by 0 bases, and 10 bases separated the two germline ends. CDR3 size: 15 residues. Germline V gene sequence: CDR1 LNHNV, CDR2 YYDKDF (reference sequence). The CDR3 nucleotides are TGTGCCACCAGCAGAGGTACAGCCAGCTCCTACGAGCAGTACTTC. Protein: CATSRGTASSYEQYF.

Note on this clone: Other DNA sequences of this sample code for an identical CDR3. This chain joins TRBV5-1 and TRBJ2-7, with 9 bases that match TRBD2. CDR1 is SGHRS, CDR2 YFSETQ, per germline. The CDR3 loop spans 13 amino acids. The V segment lost 4 bases and the J segment 1 base; nucleotides outside the gene matches: 0. CDR3 in DNA: TGCGCCAGCAGCCTAGCGGGGTCCTACGAGCAGTACTTC. The encoded protein is CASSLAGSYEQYF.

The chain joins TRBV18 to TRBJ1-5, with 7 bases matching TRBD1. Germline-derived CDR1 and CDR2 are KGHSH and LQKENI. The J segment lost 8 bases and the V segment lost 3 bases, leaving 7 bases of the junction unmatched. The CDR3 has 14 amino acids. This CDR3 is CASSPVTGSEPQHF. The CDR3 DNA reads as TGTGCCAGCTCACCGGTGACAGGGTCGGAGCCCCAGCATTTT.

This clone was observed a handful of times. The chain links TRBV7-9 to TRBJ2-7; no reliable D call. The CDR3 is 11 amino acids. Germline CDR1 reads SEHNR; CDR2 reads FQNEAQ (reference sequence). Trimming took off 5 bases at V and 8 bases at J, with 10 bases between the two ends. CDR3 sequence (DNA): TGTGCCAGCAGCCTAGGCGGCAAGCAGTACTTC. This encodes CASSLGGKQYF.

V usage is TRBV9 and J usage is TRBJ2-1, with 7 bases matching TRBD1. The trim removed 3 bases at V and 8 bases at J, leaving 14 bases unmatched. The CDR3 length is 16 residues. Germline CDR1 SGDLS, CDR2 YYNGEE. The CDR3 region is CASSAQARQGNDEQFF. Written as DNA, the CDR3 is TGTGCCAGCAGCGCTCAAGCGAGACAGGGTAACGATGAGCAGTTCTTC.

The gene calls are TRBV7-9 and TRBJ2-3; 7 positions agree with TRBD2. CDR1 is SEHNR, CDR2 FQNEAQ, per germline (reference sequence). The CDR3 spans 15 residues. The V and J ends lost 5 bases and 2 bases, in that order; junction bases with no gene match: 7. The CDR3 DNA reads TGTGCCAGCAGCCCCTGGGGGAGGGACACAGATACGCAGTATTTT. Amino acids: CASSPWGRDTDTQYF.

This chain's CDR3 is CAWSVTGNEQFF. In DNA form, the CDR3 reads TGTGCCTGGAGTGTTACAGGCAATGAGCAGTTCTTC. The V and J genes are TRBV30 and TRBJ2-1, with D tentatively TRBD1 (5 bases). This CDR3 contains 12 residues. CDR1 is GTSNPN, CDR2 SVGIG, per germline (reference sequence). V shed 0 bases and J shed 6 bases, with 6 bases lying between them.

The chain joins TRBV6-5 to TRBJ2-5; TRBD2 aligns across 8 bases. The CDR3 is 15 residues long. The germline CDR1 and CDR2 sequences are MNHEY and SVGAGI. Losses at the gene ends were 6 bases for V and 0 bases for J; bases not matched to a gene: 6. CDR3 loop: CASRGGGSYQETQYF. CDR3 nucleotides: TGTGCCAGCAGAGGCGGGGGGTCGTACCAAGAGACCCAGTACTTC.

The gene calls are TRBV28 and TRBJ2-7; TRBD1 is a possible D gene (6 bases). Trimming removed 4 bases from V and 1 base from J, with 17 bases in between. This CDR3 contains 16 residues. Germline CDR1 MDHEN, CDR2 SYDVKM. CDR3 bases: TGTGCCAGCAGTTCTGGACAGATTATGAGTTCCTACGAGCAGTACTTC. It codes for CASSSGQIMSSYEQYF.

The chain employs TRBV5-1 and TRBJ2-2; D tentatively fits TRBD1 or TRBD2 (5 bases each). This CDR3 has 14 residues. The ends were cut back, 3 bases at V and 3 bases at J, with 9 bases in the middle. The germline CDR1 and CDR2 sequences are SGHRS and YFSETQ. CDR3 bases: TGCGCCAGCAGCTGGGGGTCATACACCGGGGAGCTGTTTTTT. Translation gives CASSWGSYTGELFF.

J is TRBJ2-1 and V is TRBV7-7; 15 bases are shared with TRBD2. V dropped 5 bases and J dropped 4; count of bases not matched to a gene: 9. Germline V gives CDR1 SSHAT, CDR2 FNYEAQ (reference sequence). The CDR3 has 18 residues. Here the CDR3 reads CASSVGPGLAGGYNEQFF. The CDR3 DNA reads TGTGCCAGCAGCGTGGGACCGGGACTAGCGGGAGGTTACAATGAGCAGTTCTTC. Together with reference TRBV7-7 and TRBJ2-1, the CDR3 gives the full variable domain: GAGVSQSPRYKVTKRGQDVTLRCDPISSHATLYWYQQALGQGPEFLTYFNYEAQPDKSGLPSDRFSAERPEGSISTLTIQRTEQRDSAMYRCASSVGPGLAGGYNEQFFGPGTRLTVL.

The chain has TRBV2 and TRBJ2-3; 7 bases map to TRBD2. The CDR3 has 14 amino acids. Germline assignment: CDR1 SNHLY and CDR2 FYNNEI. The ends lost 3 bases at V and 1 base at J; junction bases unmatched: 1. The CDR3 protein is CASSDLAGTDTQYF. CDR3 in DNA: TGTGCCAGCAGTGACCTAGCGGGCACAGATACGCAGTATTTT.

The CDR3 protein is CASSSTGGDQPQHF. The DNA for the CDR3 is TGCGCCAGCAGCAGTACAGGGGGCGATCAGCCCCAGCATTTT. The V call is TRBV5-1, the J call TRBJ1-5; 9 bases are a match to TRBD1. V lost 4 bases, J lost 5 bases, and 4 bases stayed unmatched. Germline V gives CDR1 SGHRS, CDR2 YFSETQ. The CDR3 is made up of 14 amino acids.

J is TRBJ2-7 and V is TRBV7-2; 10 bases line up with TRBD1. Germline assignment: CDR1 SGHTA and CDR2 FQGNSA. Trimming cost V 4 bases and J 2 bases; bases outside gene matches: 2. The CDR3 runs to 14 residues. CDR3 amino acids: CASSSGTGAYEQYF. In DNA form, the CDR3 reads TGTGCCAGCAGCTCTGGGACAGGGGCCTACGAGCAGTACTTC. Using reference TRBV7-2 and TRBJ2-7 for the parts outside the CDR3, the full variable domain is GAGVSQSPSNKVTEKGKDVELRCDPISGHTALYWYRQSLGQGLEFLIYFQGNSAPDKSGLPSDRFSAERTGGSVSTLTIQRTQQEDSAVYLCASSSGTGAYEQYFGPGTRLTVT.

This chain links TRBV9 with TRBJ2-3, with 8 bases identical to TRBD2. The CDR3 totals 14 residues. With V trimmed by 3 bases and J by 4 bases, 4 bases remained unmatched. Germline V CDR1 and CDR2: SGDLS, YYNGEE. The CDR3 sequence is CASSGREGPDTQYF. The CDR3 DNA follows: TGTGCCAGCAGCGGTCGGGAGGGCCCAGATACGCAGTATTTT.

The chain combines TRBV12-3 or TRBV12-4 with TRBJ1-6, with D uncertain. This CDR3 region has 13 residues. Trimming cost V 5 bases and J 8 bases, with 10 bases left between them. The CDR3 spells CASSVLRDSPLHF. CDR3 nucleotides: TGTGCCAGCAGTGTGTTGAGGGATTCACCCCTCCACTTT.

The genes are TRBV6-2 or TRBV6-3 and TRBJ1-2; D is ambiguous. Trimming shortened V by 5 bases and J by 0 bases, and 10 bases separated the two germline ends. Germline V gene lookup returns CDR1 MNHEY and CDR2 SVGEGT. CDR3 length: 14 residues. The CDR3 DNA sequence: TGTGCCAGCAGTACGGCGGGTACTAACTATGGCTACACCTTC. It codes for CASSTAGTNYGYTF.

V gene TRBV3-1 (or the pseudogene TRBV3-2) combines with J gene TRBJ2-2, with a tentative D call TRBD2 (6 bases). The CDR3 contains 17 residues. The germline V gene encodes CDR1 LGHDT and CDR2 YNNKEL (reference sequence). V was shortened by 6 bases and J by 0 bases, with 17 bases between the two germline ends. The CDR3 DNA sequence: TGTGCCAGCAGTTTTTACGGAGCGGGTACGAACACCGGGGAGCTGTTTTTT. Residues: CASSFYGAGTNTGELFF.

CDR3 DNA: TGTGCCAGTAGTATATCCCTTCAGAGGGAGACCGGGGAGCTGTTTTTT. It encodes CASSISLQRETGELFF. J is TRBJ2-2 and V is TRBV19; tentatively, D is TRBD2 (5 bases). The ends were cut back, 2 bases at V and 5 bases at J, with 15 bases in the middle. This CDR3 spans 16 amino acids. From germline, CDR1 is LNHDA and CDR2 SQIVND (reference sequence).

This sequence joins TRBV5-1 and TRBJ2-1; possibly TRBD1 for D (6 bases). This CDR3 has 13 amino acids. Germline CDR1 SGHRS, CDR2 YFSETQ. V was pared by 4 bases and J by 4 bases, with 9 bases between. The CDR3 sequence is CASSHTGYNEQFF. The CDR3 DNA reads as TGCGCCAGCAGCCACACAGGGTACAATGAGCAGTTCTTC.

V gene TRBV7-8 combines with J gene TRBJ1-2; a weak D match, TRBD1 (5 bases). Germline V gives CDR1 SGHVS, CDR2 FQNEAQ. The V and J ends lost 2 bases and 7 bases respectively, with 20 bases between them. The CDR3 is 16 amino acids. CDR3 residues: CASSLKSPGRLGGYTF. CDR3 DNA: TGTGCCAGCAGCTTAAAATCCCCAGGGCGGCTAGGTGGCTACACCTTC. Full variable domain (outside the CDR3, taken from reference TRBV7-8 and TRBJ1-2): GAGVSQSPRYKVAKRGQDVALRCDPISGHVSLFWYQQALGQGPEFLTYFQNEAQLDKSGLPSDRFFAERPEGSVSTLKIQRTQQEDSAVYLCASSLKSPGRLGGYTFGSGTRLTVV.

This chain joins TRBV24-1 and TRBJ2-1, with 9 bases that match TRBD1. Germline values: CDR1 KGHDR, CDR2 SFDVKD. V trimming: 3 bases; J trimming: 4 bases; junction bases outside the gene matches: 3. This CDR3 has 15 residues. CDR3 coding DNA: TGTGCCACCAGTGATCCTGACAGGGGGTACAATGAGCAGTTCTTC. The encoded protein is CATSDPDRGYNEQFF.